The 21 T cell receptor beta chains listed next were all sequenced from one sample in a study of cytotoxic CD8 clonotypes in ibrutinib-treated CLL. Libraries were prepared by immunoSEQ multiplex PCR; TCRdb keeps only in-frame clonotypes and omits some of them. The sample records fewer than 400,000 clones, about 61% being singletons. Sequences were derived from PBMCs, sampled after 36 months of ibrutinib treatment. All receptors derive from a human donor with chronic lymphocytic leukemia.

The genes are TRBV5-6 and TRBJ2-7, with D perhaps TRBD2 (6 bases). Per germline, CDR1 SGHDT and CDR2 YYEEEE. Trimming shortened V by 4 bases and J by 7 bases, and 24 bases separated the two germline ends. This CDR3 has 16 residues. CDR3 DNA sequence: TGTGCCAGCAGCCCCTACCACCGGGGTCGACTAGGAGAGCAGTACTTC. Encoded protein: CASSPYHRGRLGEQYF.

CDR3 in amino acids: CASSLNRDISSYEQYF. In nucleotides, the CDR3 is TGTGCCAGCAGTTTGAACAGGGATATCAGCTCCTACGAGCAGTACTTC. The chain couples TRBV27 to TRBJ2-7; TRBD1 might be the D (6 bases). The germline V gene encodes CDR1 MNHEY and CDR2 SMNVEV (reference sequence). Trimming removed 3 bases at V and 0 bases at J, with 15 bases between. This CDR3 comprises 16 residues.

The gene calls are TRBV29-1 and TRBJ2-1, with D possibly TRBD2 on 5 matching bases. The length of the CDR3 is 13 residues. V lost 3 bases, J lost 6 bases, and 12 bases lay in between. CDR1 is SQVTM, CDR2 ANQGSEA, per germline. CDR3 nucleotide sequence: TGCAGCGTTGATAGACCTGAGGGCAATGAGCAGTTCTTC. The encoded protein is CSVDRPEGNEQFF.

This clone occurred a few times. The CDR3 region is CASSMTGYEQYF. The DNA of the CDR3 is TGTGCCAGTAGTATGACGGGCTACGAGCAGTACTTC. V usage is TRBV19 and J usage is TRBJ2-7; D not certain. The germline gives CDR1 LNHDA, CDR2 SQIVND (reference sequence). V dropped 3 bases and J dropped 3 bases, with 6 bases sitting between them. The CDR3 is 12 amino acids.

The rearrangement links TRBV12-5 to TRBJ2-3; D is unresolved. Trimming pared 9 bases from V and 4 bases from J, leaving 8 bases between. The CDR3 extends over 11 amino acids. Germline lookup yields CDR1 LGHNT and CDR2 FRNRAP. CDR3: CASVQADTQYF. CDR3 bases: TGTGCTAGCGTCCAGGCAGATACGCAGTATTTT.

The chain is built from TRBV10-3 and TRBJ1-1; no firm D call. The CDR3 covers 15 residues. V was pared by 3 bases and J by 6 bases, with 17 bases between. The germline V gene encodes CDR1 ENHRY and CDR2 SYGVKD. The CDR3 DNA sequence: TGTGCCATCAGTGAAGCAGGACTTAGATCCGCTGAAGCTTTCTTT. Protein product: CAISEAGLRSAEAFF.

Here the CDR3 reads CSVRGSSGTTYEQYF. The DNA for the CDR3 is TGCAGCGTTAGGGGGTCGAGCGGGACAACCTACGAGCAGTACTTC. This sequence joins TRBV29-1 and TRBJ2-7, with TRBD2 as a possible D gene (7 bases). CDR3 size: 15 residues. Deletions cut 5 bases from V and 2 bases from J, with 19 bases between. In germline, CDR1 is SQVTM, CDR2 ANQGSEA.

The chain is built from TRBV6-5 and TRBJ1-1; D uncertain. The CDR3 length is 14 residues. Germline V CDR1 and CDR2: MNHEY, SVGAGI. With 7 bases removed from V and 1 base from J, the gap between germline ends came to 13 bases. The CDR3 reads CASKFVGRNTEAFF. DNA for the CDR3: TGTGCCAGCAAATTTGTGGGGAGGAACACTGAAGCTTTCTTT.

The rearrangement joins TRBV5-1 to TRBJ1-3; D not certain. This CDR3 has 14 residues. Trimming stripped 4 bases from V and 4 bases from J, with 12 bases between. Per germline, CDR1 SGHRS and CDR2 YFSETQ. The DNA for the CDR3 is TGCGCCAGCAGCCAAGGGAGCTCCGGAAACACCATATATTTT. Its translation: CASSQGSSGNTIYF.

The gene calls are TRBV6-8 and TRBJ2-1; 8 bases are shared with TRBD1. J lost 7 bases, V lost 1 base, and 6 bases had no gene match. Per germline, CDR1 MNHGY and CDR2 SAAAGT. The CDR3 is 15 amino acids. As DNA, the CDR3 is TGTGCCAGCAGTTACTGCCAGGGGGCATGTAATGAGCAGTTCTTC. Translated: CASSYCQGACNEQFF.

The J gene is TRBJ1-1, the V gene TRBV10-2, with D perhaps TRBD1 (5 bases). CDR3 size: 17 residues. The germline gives CDR1 WSHSY, CDR2 SAAADI. V was shortened by 0 bases and J by 1 base, with 15 bases between the two germline ends. This CDR3 reads CASSESLGPTRNTEAFF. In nucleotides, the CDR3 is TGCGCCAGCAGTGAGTCGTTGGGGCCGACCAGGAACACTGAAGCTTTCTTT.

This clone was observed a handful of times. Other DNA sequences in the same sample also yield this CDR3. CDR3 nucleotides: TGTGCCAGCAGTTACTCTGGGGAGCAGTACTTC. Translation gives CASSYSGEQYF. The genes are TRBV6-5 and TRBJ2-7; no firm D call. Germline V CDR1 and CDR2: MNHEY, SVGAGI. V was clipped by 0 bases and J by 7 bases, with 4 bases between them. This CDR3 has 11 residues.

As DNA, the CDR3 is TGTGCCAGCAGTTTAGCTGGGACAGATACGCAGTATTTT. This gives the protein CASSLAGTDTQYF. The chain couples TRBV27 to TRBJ2-3; D ambiguous. Trimming left V 2 bases short and J 3 bases short, with 6 bases between. The length of the CDR3 is 13 residues. Germline CDR1 and CDR2: MNHEY and SMNVEV (reference sequence).

The chain uses TRBV6-5 and TRBJ2-4; TRBD1 matches at 7 bases. CDR1 and CDR2 from the germline V gene are MNHEY and SVGAGI. V lost 4 bases and J lost 0; bases outside the gene matches: 3. This CDR3 is 15 amino acids long. The CDR3 DNA reads as TGTGCCAGCAGTTTTAGGGGGCTAGCCAAAAACATTCAGTACTTC. Translation: CASSFRGLAKNIQYF.

V and J are TRBV10-3 and TRBJ2-7; TRBD1 is a possible D gene (6 bases). The V gene's germline CDR1 is ENHRY and CDR2 SYGVKD. Trimming pared 4 bases from V and 0 bases from J, leaving 13 bases between. The CDR3 is 15 residues long. CDR3 sequence (DNA): TGTGCCATCAGTGGACGGGACACAAGCTCCTACGAGCAGTACTTC. Its translation is CAISGRDTSSYEQYF.

The V gene is TRBV7-2, the J gene TRBJ2-7; D gene unclear. Germline CDR1 and CDR2: SGHTA and FQGNSA. CDR3 length: 13 residues. V lost 1 base, J lost 6 bases, and 10 bases lay in between. DNA of the CDR3: TGTGCCAGCAGCTTAGATCCGGGTCGCGAGCAGTACTTC. Protein product: CASSLDPGREQYF. Looking up the rest from reference TRBV7-2 and TRBJ2-7 gives the full variable domain: GAGVSQSPSNKVTEKGKDVELRCDPISGHTALYWYRQSLGQGLEFLIYFQGNSAPDKSGLPSDRFSAERTGGSVSTLTIQRTQQEDSAVYLCASSLDPGREQYFGPGTRLTVT.

This chain's CDR3 is CASSADRANEQFF. The CDR3 nucleotides are TGTGCCAGCAGCGCCGACAGGGCCAATGAGCAGTTCTTC. The chain is built from TRBV7-3 and TRBJ2-1, with 7 nucleotides matching TRBD1. The V gene end was trimmed by 5 bases and the J gene end by 6 bases; junction bases not matched to a gene: 4. Germline values: CDR1 SGHTA, CDR2 FQGTGA. The CDR3 is 13 amino acids. Full variable domain (remainder filled in from reference TRBV7-3 and TRBJ2-1): GAGVSQTPSNKVTEKGKYVELRCDPISGHTALYWYRQSLGQGPEFLIYFQGTGAADDSGLPNDRFFAVRPEGSVSTLKIQRTERGDSAVYLCASSADRANEQFFGPGTRLTVL.

The V call is TRBV25-1, the J call TRBJ2-3; D ambiguous. This CDR3 is built from 12 residues. Trimming shortened V by 4 bases and J by 4 bases, and 6 bases separated the two germline ends. The germline gives CDR1 MGHDK, CDR2 SYGVNS. The CDR3 nucleotides read TGTGCCAGCAGTGCGACGGCAGATACGCAGTATTTT. Translation: CASSATADTQYF.

The J gene is TRBJ1-5, the V gene TRBV28; maybe TRBD1 (6 bases). Trimming removed 9 bases from V and 1 base from J, with 16 bases in between. This CDR3 contains 15 residues. The germline V gene has CDR1 MDHEN and CDR2 SYDVKM. The CDR3 DNA sequence: TGTGCCAGACCGAACAGGGAAATAAGCAATCAGCCCCAGCATTTT. It encodes CARPNREISNQPQHF.

The chain employs TRBV5-6 and TRBJ2-5; D unclear. Trimming took 1 base from V and 4 from J, leaving 14 bases between them. The CDR3 sequence is 15 residues long. Germline values: CDR1 SGHDT, CDR2 YYEEEE. CDR3: CASSLNRRTAETQYF. The CDR3 coding sequence is TGTGCCAGCAGCTTGAATAGGCGGACGGCAGAGACCCAGTACTTC.

The chain joins TRBV6-1 to TRBJ1-1; no clear D gene. The germline CDR1 and CDR2 sequences are MNHNS and SASEGT. The CDR3 totals 14 residues. V gave up 7 bases and J gave up 1 base, with 13 bases separating them. The CDR3 region has the DNA TGTGCCAGCAATCCGGGCCGAACGAACACTGAAGCTTTCTTT. Translating gives CASNPGRTNTEAFF.